The 13 T cell receptor beta chains below were found in one sample sequenced in a study of cytomegalovirus exposure and HLA in healthy donors. PCR primers comprised 60 Vbeta and 13 Jbeta primers. Method: immunoSEQ multiplex PCR; TCRdb's copy keeps in-frame clones and lacks some. The profile shows 150,000 to 200,000 clones, around three quarters of them singletons. Material: PBMCs. Receptors were obtained from a woman aged 45-59 years in good health and CMV-seronegative.

This sequence joins TRBV29-1 and TRBJ2-2; 8 bases fit TRBD1. J was trimmed by 0 bases and V by 7 bases; bases with no gene match: 4. Germline CDR1 and CDR2: SQVTM and ANQGSEA. The CDR3 contains 14 residues. The CDR3 coding sequence is TGCAGCGCCGGACAGGGCACGAACACCGGGGAGCTGTTTTTT. Translated: CSAGQGTNTGELFF.

The CDR3 DNA follows: TGTGCCAGCCGGGAGGCCGATCAGCCCCAGCATTTT. It codes for CASREADQPQHF. This chain joins TRBV28 and TRBJ1-5; D is undetermined. Germline V gene data show CDR1 as MDHEN and CDR2 as SYDVKM. This CDR3 contains 12 residues. V lost 8 bases, J lost 5 bases, and 10 bases lay in between.

The rearrangement links TRBV13 to TRBJ2-1, with no clear D. The ends were cut back, 1 base at V and 5 bases at J, with 6 bases in the middle. This CDR3 region has 13 residues. Germline V gene sequence: CDR1 PRHDT, CDR2 FYEKMQ (reference sequence). The CDR3 coding sequence is TGTGCCAGCAGCTTAGCGGCGGACAATGAGCAGTTCTTC. Translated: CASSLAADNEQFF.

J is TRBJ2-5 and V is TRBV27; D is possibly TRBD1 (5 bases). The CDR3 extends over 15 amino acids. Germline V lookup: CDR1 MNHEY, CDR2 SMNVEV (reference sequence). Trimming pared 0 bases from V and 1 base from J, leaving 9 bases between. CDR3 DNA: TGTGCCAGCAGTTTATCGAAGGGGCCCCAAGAGACCCAGTACTTC. This gives the protein CASSLSKGPQETQYF.

This clone showed up just once. CDR3 sequence reads: CASSQDPVGGNTEAFF. The CDR3 DNA reads as TGCGCCAGCAGCCAAGATCCAGTGGGGGGGAACACTGAAGCTTTCTTT. This chain links TRBV4-1 with TRBJ1-1; TRBD1 is a possible D gene (5 bases). Germline CDR1 is MGHRA and CDR2 is YSYEKL. V dropped 0 bases and J dropped 1 base, with 12 bases sitting between them. The CDR3 runs 16 residues.

This chain uses TRBV19 with TRBJ2-1; no reliable D call. Germline lookup yields CDR1 LNHDA and CDR2 SQIVND (reference sequence). The CDR3 totals 11 residues. The V gene lost 5 bases and the J gene lost 9 bases, with 8 bases spanning the gap. This chain's CDR3 is CASSHLGEQFF. DNA for the CDR3: TGTGCCAGTAGTCACCTCGGTGAGCAGTTCTTC.

The V call is TRBV21-1, the J call TRBJ1-4; the table's D call, TRBD1, was not checked against the DNA. TRBV21-1 is deemed a pseudogene. This CDR3 spans 15 amino acids. CDR3 sequence (DNA): TGTGCCAGCAGCCAAAGCGGACAGGGGCGTGAAAAACTGTTTTTT. Encoded protein: CASSQSGQGREKLFF.

This clone was counted only a few times. This sequence joins TRBV19 and TRBJ1-6; 11 bases fit TRBD1. V gave up 4 bases and J gave up 6 bases; unmatched junction bases: 2. The CDR3 is 15 amino acids. CDR1 and CDR2 (germline): LNHDA, SQIVND (reference sequence). The CDR3 bases are TGTGCCAGTAGTACAGGACAGGGGGCTAATTCACCCCTCCACTTT. Protein sequence: CASSTGQGANSPLHF.

The genes are TRBV2 and TRBJ2-7; 10 bases agree with TRBD1. CDR1 is SNHLY, CDR2 FYNNEI, per germline. V shed 7 bases and J 3 bases; nucleotides not matched to a gene: 12. This CDR3 has 16 amino acids. The CDR3 nucleotides read TGTGCCAGCACAATATTTACCCGGACAGGGGGCTACGAGCAGTACTTC. Translated: CASTIFTRTGGYEQYF.

The CDR3 loop reads CASSTGLAGGVSNEQFF. As DNA, the CDR3 is TGTGCCAGCAGCACCGGACTAGCGGGAGGGGTTTCGAATGAGCAGTTCTTC. The J gene is TRBJ2-1, the V gene TRBV7-2, with 15 positions matching TRBD2. The CDR3 is 17 residues long. V was pared by 5 bases and J by 7 bases, with 9 bases of the junction left unmatched. CDR1 and CDR2 from the germline V gene are SGHTA and FQGNSA.

This chain uses TRBV28 with TRBJ1-2; 9 nucleotides align to TRBD1. From germline, CDR1 is MDHEN and CDR2 SYDVKM. V shed 7 bases and J 3 bases; nucleotides not matched to a gene: 9. The CDR3 loop spans 15 amino acids. The CDR3, as DNA: TGTGCCAGCACTTACGGGACAGGGTGGCACTATGGCTACACCTTC. It translates to CASTYGTGWHYGYTF.

This chain joins TRBV7-2 and TRBJ2-7; 8 nucleotides line up with TRBD1. This CDR3 spans 15 amino acids. CDR1 SGHTA and CDR2 FQGNSA come from the germline V gene. V lost 8 bases, J lost 7 bases, and 16 bases stayed unmatched. CDR3 residues: CASGPPGQGAGEQYF. The CDR3 nucleotides read TGTGCCAGCGGCCCCCCGGGGCAGGGGGCGGGTGAGCAGTACTTC.

The J gene is TRBJ1-1, the V gene TRBV2; 7 nucleotides agree with TRBD1. Germline CDR1 SNHLY, CDR2 FYNNEI. The CDR3 spans 15 residues. V shed 2 bases, J shed 4 bases, and the junction held 7 bases outside the gene matches. The CDR3 region is CASSERGAGGTEAFF. CDR3 bases: TGTGCCAGCAGTGAAAGGGGGGCAGGGGGCACTGAAGCTTTCTTT.